This TCR beta chain was identified during a study of molecular identifiers for immune sequencing clone quantification. Findings and limits, study-wide: The study found clones above 20 RNA copies held over 98% of effector molecules and under 1% in naive cells. Spiked Jurkat TCR RNA from one cell was reportedly detectable among 950,000 to 1,000,000 naive cells.

Preparation of the bulk TCR libraries relied on previously described methods and listed TCR primers. One entry per CDR3 protein, called by TCRdb with MiXCR from the PCR reads. The sample includes approximately 590,000 distinct CDR3 sequences, roughly 23% seen only once; the top ten take approximately 0.75%. The CDR3 is 18 residues long. As for this clonotype: What it binds is unknown. A single base separates this from a much larger clone, so it may be a read error.

The clonotype originates from a human donor in good health. Some libraries in this study had Jurkat cell RNA spiked in. The rearrangement uses TRBV21-1 and TRBJ2-3; the table names TRBD2, a call not compared with the DNA. TRBV21-1 is termed a pseudogene. What was sequenced was naive CD8+ T cells from blood, with Jurkat cell RNA spiked in. Subset described: FACS-sorted CD8+CD4-CCR7+CD45RA+ naive T cells. The CDR3 loop reads CASSKGRTGLFSTDTQYF. The CDR3 bases are TGTGCCAGCAGCAAAGGGAGGACTGGCCTTTTTAGCACAGATACGCAGTATTTT.